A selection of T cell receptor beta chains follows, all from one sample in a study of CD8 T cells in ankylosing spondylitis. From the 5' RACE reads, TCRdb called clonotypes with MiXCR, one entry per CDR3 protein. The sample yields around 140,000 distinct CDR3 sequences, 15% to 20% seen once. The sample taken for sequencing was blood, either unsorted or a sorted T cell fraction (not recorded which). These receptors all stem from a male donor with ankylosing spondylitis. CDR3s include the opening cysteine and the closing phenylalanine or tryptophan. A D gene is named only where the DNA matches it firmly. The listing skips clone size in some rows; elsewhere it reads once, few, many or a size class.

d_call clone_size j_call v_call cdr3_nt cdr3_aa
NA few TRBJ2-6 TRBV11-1 TGTGCCAGCAGCTTAAAAGCCGGGGAGATATTCTCTGGGGCCAACGTCCTGACTTTC CASSLKAGEIFSGANVLTF
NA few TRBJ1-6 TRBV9 TGTGCCAGCAGCGTAGCAGGGTCCTATAATTCACCCCTCCACTTT CASSVAGSYNSPLHF
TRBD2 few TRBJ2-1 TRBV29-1 TGCAGCGCCGGACTAGCGGGAGATGAGCAGTTCTTC CSAGLAGDEQFF
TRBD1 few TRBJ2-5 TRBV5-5 TGTGCCAGCAGCCCCCGGACAGGGAGGGAGACCCAGTACTTC CASSPRTGRETQYF
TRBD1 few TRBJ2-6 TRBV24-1 TGTGCCACCGGCGGACAGGGGGCCTCTGGGGCCAACGTCCTGACTTTC CATGGQGASGANVLTF
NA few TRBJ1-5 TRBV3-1 TGTGCCAGCAGCCAAGATCCCGGGGGAAATCAGCCCCAGCATTTT CASSQDPGGNQPQHF
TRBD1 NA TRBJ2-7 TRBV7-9 TGTGCCAGCAGCCCACAGGGGTTCTACGAGCAGTACTTC CASSPQGFYEQYF
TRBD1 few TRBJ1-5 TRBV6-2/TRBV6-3 TGTGCCAGCACCCCCGGCGGGACAGTTCAGCATTTT CASTPGGTVQHF
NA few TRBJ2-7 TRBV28 TGTGCCAGCAGTCCCGGGACTGCATTTTACTCCTACGAGCAGTACTTC CASSPGTAFYSYEQYF
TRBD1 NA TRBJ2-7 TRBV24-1 TGTGCCACCAGTGATACCGGGACAGGCTTCCTCGAGCAGTACTTC CATSDTGTGFLEQYF
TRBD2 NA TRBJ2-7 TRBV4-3 TGCGCCAGCAGCCGCACGGGACTAGCGGGAGACGAGCAGTACTTC CASSRTGLAGDEQYF
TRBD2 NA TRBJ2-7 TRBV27 TGTGCCAGCAGTTTCGCACTAGCGGAGGGGGGTACCTACGAGCAGTACTTC CASSFALAEGGTYEQYF
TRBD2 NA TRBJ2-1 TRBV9 TGTGCCAGCAGCGCAAGACTAGCGGGTCGATACAATGAGCAGTTCTTC CASSARLAGRYNEQFF
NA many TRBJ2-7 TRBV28 TGTGCCAGCAGCCCTTCGAGCTCCTACGAGCAGTACTTC CASSPSSSYEQYF
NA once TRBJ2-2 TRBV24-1 TGTGCCACCAGTGATTATGTTGGGGAGCTGTTTTTT CATSDYVGELFF
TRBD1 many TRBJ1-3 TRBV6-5 TGTGCCAGCAGTTACTCCGGACAGGTTGGAAACACCATATATTTT CASSYSGQVGNTIYF
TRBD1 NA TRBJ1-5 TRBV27 TGTGCCAGCAGTGATCTACAGGGGGTCGTAAGCAATCAGCCCCAGCATTTT CASSDLQGVVSNQPQHF
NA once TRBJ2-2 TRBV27 TGTGCCAGCAGTGCCGGTGGGGAGCTGTTTTTT CASSAGGELFF
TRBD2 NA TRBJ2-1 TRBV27 TGTGCCAGCAGCCCTAGGGGAGGGCCGCGGAATGAGCAGTTCTTC CASSPRGGPRNEQFF
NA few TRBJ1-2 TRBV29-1 TGCAGCGTTGCCGGCTATGGCTACACCTTC CSVAGYGYTF
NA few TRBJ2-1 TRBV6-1 TGTGCCAGCAGGCTGCCCGGCTCCTACAATGAGCAGTTCTTC CASRLPGSYNEQFF
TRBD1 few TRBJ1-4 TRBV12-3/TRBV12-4 TGTGCCAGCAGTTTGTCCCAGGGGGTGAAATTTTTT CASSLSQGVKFF
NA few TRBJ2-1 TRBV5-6 TGTGCCAGCAGCTTGGAGATAGGGTCGAGCTCCTACAATGAGCAGTTCTTC CASSLEIGSSSYNEQFF
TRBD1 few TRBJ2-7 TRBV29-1 TGCAGCGTTGGGGACAGGACCTCCTACGAGCAGTACTTC CSVGDRTSYEQYF
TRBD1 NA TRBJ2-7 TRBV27 TGTGCCAGCAGTCCAGGGACAGTTACCTACGAGCAGTACTTC CASSPGTVTYEQYF
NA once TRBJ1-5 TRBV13 TGTGCCAGCAGCTTACGGGAGGAGCAGCCCCAGCATTTT CASSLREEQPQHF
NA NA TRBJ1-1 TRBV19 TGTGCCAGTAGTATGTGGTCGGCGGGAGCTGAAGCTTTCTTT CASSMWSAGAEAFF
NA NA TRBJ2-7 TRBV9 TGTGCCAGCAGCGTAGTAGGGGGGCCGAACAACGAGCAGTACTTC CASSVVGGPNNEQYF
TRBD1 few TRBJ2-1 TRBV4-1 TGCGCCAGCAGCCCACAGGGGAATGAGCAGTTCTTC CASSPQGNEQFF